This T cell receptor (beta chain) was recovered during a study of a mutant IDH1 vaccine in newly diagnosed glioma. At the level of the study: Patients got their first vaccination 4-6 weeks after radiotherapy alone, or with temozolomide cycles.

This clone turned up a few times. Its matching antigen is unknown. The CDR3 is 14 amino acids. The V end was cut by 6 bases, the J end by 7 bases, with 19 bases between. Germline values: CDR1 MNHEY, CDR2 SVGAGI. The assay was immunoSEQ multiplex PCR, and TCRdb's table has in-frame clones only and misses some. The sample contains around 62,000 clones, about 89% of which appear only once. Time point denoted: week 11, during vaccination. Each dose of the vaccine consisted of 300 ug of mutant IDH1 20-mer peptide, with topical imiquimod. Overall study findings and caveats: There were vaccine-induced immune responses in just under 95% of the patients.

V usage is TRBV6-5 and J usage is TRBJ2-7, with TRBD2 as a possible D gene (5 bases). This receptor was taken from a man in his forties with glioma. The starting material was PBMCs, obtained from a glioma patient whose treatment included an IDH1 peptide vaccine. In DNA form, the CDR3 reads TGTGCCAGCAGGCACAGAGAGAGGGAAGGGGAGCAGTACTTC. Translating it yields CASRHREREGEQYF.